The following is a T cell receptor (beta chain) sequence with its context. What this receptor recognizes is not known. No clone much larger than this one lies a single base away; base qualities are absent. The sample has other DNA sequences that encode this CDR3 too. This entry is derived from a study of CD8+ T cells in alopecia areata listed by TCRdb under 2018. For the study in its entirety: The treated patients took part in an open-label pilot trial in which moderate-to-severe alopecia areata was treated with oral tofacitinib at 5 to 10 mg twice daily. RNA was extracted with the PAXgene miRNA kit for fixed scalp, the miRNeasy kit for PBMCs, and the RNeasy kit for mouse skin. Patients stayed on tofacitinib for 6 to 18 months and then had 6 months of follow-up off drug so that delayed response and recurrence could be assessed. Scalp tissue and sorted CD4+ and CD8+ peripheral blood T cells from patchy and totalis/universalis alopecia areata patients and from healthy controls were covered by human TCRbeta sequencing. High-throughput TCRbeta sequencing was used to examine T cell clonal expansion in alopecia areata in both the C3H/HeJ mouse model and human patients. Scalp clonality was compared among normal scalp (n=4), patchy alopecia areata scalp (n=8), and alopecia totalis/universalis scalp (n=8). Tofacitinib-treated patients had biopsies at baseline and at 4 and 24 weeks of treatment, with a later scalp biopsy in several patients. For the treated patients, the SALT score, which quantifies what percentage of scalp surface area is affected, served as the measure of disease severity. immunoSEQ multiplex PCR using 35 Vbeta forward primers and 13 Jbeta reverse primers was used to amplify TCRbeta CDR3 regions.

The protocol used for the library was the immunoSEQ multiplex PCR assay. RNA was extracted from all samples and reverse transcribed into cDNA, which served as template for TCR sequencing. SuperScript III was used to make first-strand cDNA, primed with a 2:1 mix of oligo-dT and random hexamers. A synthetic immune receptor repertoire was used to assess amplification bias, and residual bias was removed computationally. In the original analysis: After raw reads were preprocessed to remove errors, the CDR3 was defined following IMGT conventions as running from the conserved cysteine to phenylalanine. Clonality was calculated as 1 minus Shannon entropy normalized by log2 of the number of productive unique TCRs. Whether scalp clones were CD4 or CD8 was inferred by matching scalp TCRbeta sequences against CD4 and CD8 repertoires sorted from blood. The source is immuneACCESS, and TCRdb retained only in-frame sequences with V and J called. Part of the clones is not carried over; for the studies checked, unresolved V genes explain less than half of this, and the remainder is unexplained. For V, J and clone size, that table is used; D and trimming come from the DNA. This sample holds about 210,000 clones; about 57% were observed only once. Roughly 1.5% of the sample is in the top ten clones.

General study outcomes and caveats: Compared with normal scalp, lesional scalp, particularly in alopecia totalis/universalis, had higher clonality and more expanded CD8+ clones, which suggests antigenic drive. TCR sequences shared between patients were less clear than in mice, possibly partly because of HLA diversity in the patient population. With tofacitinib, both scalp clonality and the number of expanded CD8+ clones among the top 100 scalp clones went down significantly. The treated cohort was small, with a single nonresponder, so links between baseline CD8+ expansion and response need larger studies. During tofacitinib treatment, many expanded lesional clones remained in scalp and blood, and this persistence may partly explain relapse after treatment is stopped. Resident alphabeta T cells in normal human skin are also sequenced, complicating scalp TCR repertoire analysis, unlike mouse skin dominated by gammadelta T cells.

The label giving this sample's time point can be read as: less than five weeks on oral tofacitinib. The treatment or condition label, as the study defines it: oral pan-JAK inhibitor, 5-10 mg twice daily. Lesional scalp punch biopsies and peripheral blood were collected from alopecia areata patients. PBMCs were isolated by density centrifugation and stained for CD3, CD4 and CD8, and CD4+ and CD8+ T cells were sorted on a FACSAria. The junction shows trimming of 1 base on V and 2 bases on J, plus 2 bases between the germline ends. The CDR3 sequence holds 11 residues, the cysteine and phenylalanine included. This entry keeps only the CDR3 DNA: 33 bases, framed from base 1. From a lookup of the germline V gene (reference sequence), CDR1 and CDR2 are GTSNPN and SVGIG.

The clonotype originates from a human donor with alopecia areata. In this chain, TRBV30 is recombined with TRBJ2-5, with the D segment identity uncertain. This sample comprised CD4+ T cells sorted from blood, obtained at week 4, from a patient treated with tofacitinib. The nucleotide sequence reads TGTGCCTGGAGTGCGCAAGAGACCCAGTACTTC. Its translation reads: CAWSAQETQYF. The full variable domain, with segments outside the CDR3 supplied by the reference TRBV30 and TRBJ2-5 proteins, appears as SQTIHQWPATLVQPVGSPLSLECTVEGTSNPNLYWYRQAAGRGLQLLFYSVGIGQISSEVPQNLSASRPQDRQFILSSKKLLLSDSGFYLCAWSAQETQYFGPGTRLLVL.